The 31 T cell receptor beta chains reported below all come from one sample, sequenced in a study of T-cell reconstitution after alpha-beta-depleted transplantation in children. Construction of the TCRbeta library involved unique molecular identifiers. TCRdb re-derived calls from the PCR reads in MiXCR, one entry per CDR3 protein. Counted here are about 200,000 distinct CDR3 sequences, approximately 6% occurring once; the ten biggest clones make up 4.5% to 5.5%. The sample consisted of PBMCs, taken before TCRalphabeta/CD19-depleted stem cell transplant. These receptors came from a girl younger than two with combined immunodeficiency, due to receive a stem cell transplant.

In this sample, this clonotype turned up many times. The chain joins TRBV28 to TRBJ1-1; D unresolved. V shed 5 bases and J shed 3 bases, with 1 base lying between them. The CDR3 has 10 residues. Germline V gene sequence: CDR1 MDHEN, CDR2 SYDVKM. CDR3 residues: CASSDTEAFF. Written as DNA, the CDR3 is TGTGCCAGCAGTGACACTGAAGCTTTCTTT. The whole variable domain, filled in from reference TRBV28 and TRBJ1-1, reads DVKVTQSSRYLVKRTGEKVFLECVQDMDHENMFWYRQDPGLGLRLIYFSYDVKMKEKGDIPEGYSVSREKKERFSLILESASTNQTSMYLCASSDTEAFFGQGTRLTVV.

This chain joins TRBV7-2 and TRBJ2-1; 8 bases match TRBD2. This CDR3 region has 14 residues. The J segment lost 8 bases and the V segment lost 1 base, leaving 4 bases of the junction unmatched. CDR1 and CDR2 (germline): SGHTA, FQGNSA. CDR3 protein: CASSLVGGGDEQFF. CDR3 DNA sequence: TGTGCCAGCAGCTTAGTCGGGGGGGGCGATGAGCAGTTCTTC.

The chain has TRBV28 and TRBJ1-4; TRBD1 is a possible D gene (5 bases). The CDR3 extends over 18 amino acids. The V and J ends lost 6 bases and 7 bases respectively, with 27 bases between them. Looked up from germline, CDR1 is MDHEN and CDR2 is SYDVKM. CDR3 sequence: CASRADSTVEIVIEKLFF. The CDR3, as DNA: TGTGCCAGCAGAGCGGATTCGACAGTCGAGATAGTCATTGAAAAACTGTTTTTT.

This clonotype came up many times. V usage is TRBV29-1 and J usage is TRBJ2-3; D call uncertain. The CDR3 is made up of 17 amino acids. Between the trimmed V and J ends, which lost 2 bases and 2 bases, there was a span of 20 bases. Germline V gene sequence: CDR1 SQVTM, CDR2 ANQGSEA. This chain's CDR3 is CSVELLGGAGITDTQYF. In DNA form, the CDR3 reads TGCAGCGTTGAACTATTGGGCGGAGCCGGAATCACAGATACGCAGTATTTT.

This clonotype appeared many times. V gene TRBV4-3 combines with J gene TRBJ2-7; TRBD2 matches 11 bases. This CDR3 is built from 16 residues. Germline V gene data show CDR1 as LGHNA and CDR2 as YSLEER. With 0 bases clipped from V and 2 bases from J, the junction kept 3 bases outside the gene matches. The CDR3 region has the DNA TGCGCCAGCAGCCAAGATCTTAGCGGGGGGGCCTACGAGCAGTACTTC. Translation gives CASSQDLSGGAYEQYF.

This clonotype was picked up many times. The chain couples TRBV7-2 to TRBJ2-5, with TRBD2 matching over 7 bases. Trimming took 5 bases from V and 4 from J; bases not matched to a gene: 13. The CDR3 is 16 amino acids. Looked up from germline, CDR1 is SGHTA and CDR2 is FQGNSA. This chain's CDR3 is CASSQISGTKAETQYF. DNA of the CDR3: TGTGCCAGCAGCCAAATCTCCGGGACTAAAGCAGAGACCCAGTACTTC.

Points on this clonotype: One base away lies a much larger clone, so this may be a sequencing read error. The rearrangement joins TRBV20-1 to TRBJ2-1; TRBD1 matches at 7 bases. This CDR3 spans 14 amino acids. Germline loops: CDR1 DFQATT, CDR2 SNEGSKA (reference sequence). V lost 4 bases and J lost 4; bases outside the gene matches: 7. CDR3 sequence reads: CSATDRVSYNEQFF. The DNA of the CDR3 is TGCAGTGCTACCGACAGGGTCTCTTACAATGAGCAGTTCTTC.

This rearrangement joins TRBV4-1 to TRBJ2-7; the D gene could be TRBD1 or TRBD2 (5 bases each). Deletions cut 0 bases from V and 2 bases from J, with 14 bases between. The CDR3 spans 16 residues. Germline V gene lookup returns CDR1 MGHRA and CDR2 YSYEKL. CDR3 in amino acids: CASSQDNGAWTYEQYF. CDR3 bases: TGCGCCAGCAGCCAAGACAACGGGGCTTGGACCTACGAGCAGTACTTC.

This clonotype came up many times. The rearrangement links TRBV20-1 to TRBJ2-7; no reliable D call. CDR3 length: 16 residues. Trimming stripped 0 bases from V and 1 base from J, with 16 bases between. Germline CDR1 reads DFQATT; CDR2 reads SNEGSKA (reference sequence). CDR3 protein: CSARDTHKLRSYEQYF. The CDR3 DNA reads TGCAGTGCTAGAGATACCCACAAATTACGGTCCTACGAGCAGTACTTC.

This clonotype was seen a few times. This chain links TRBV3-1 with TRBJ2-7; the D is unclear. The CDR3 sequence is 15 residues long. Germline CDR1 reads LGHDT; CDR2 reads YNNKEL (reference sequence). V lost 10 bases and J 3 bases, leaving 22 bases between the germline ends. The CDR3 spells CATSQGTSAYYEQYF. The CDR3, as DNA: TGTGCCACCTCCCAAGGAACCTCCGCCTACTACGAGCAGTACTTC.

This clonotype was seen repeatedly, ten times or more. This rearrangement joins TRBV6-2 or TRBV6-3 to TRBJ1-4, with TRBD1 identical over 7 bases. V lost 5 bases, J lost 5 bases, and 5 bases stayed unmatched. Germline CDR1 MNHEY, CDR2 SVGEGT. The CDR3 runs to 14 residues. The CDR3: CASSGGQRNEKLFF. The DNA of the CDR3 is TGTGCCAGCAGTGGGGGACAGAGGAATGAAAAACTGTTTTTT.

This clonotype was seen many times. The CDR3 coding sequence is TGCAGTGCTCATCAGATCCAAGAGACCCAGTACTTC. Encoded protein: CSAHQIQETQYF. The chain joins TRBV20-1 to TRBJ2-5, with D unclear. The CDR3 totals 12 residues. Germline V gene lookup returns CDR1 DFQATT and CDR2 SNEGSKA (reference sequence). V lost 5 bases and J 1 base, leaving 8 bases between the germline ends.

Regarding this clonotype: Since a much larger clone is just one base distant, this may be a read error. J is TRBJ2-2 and V is TRBV7-2; 7 nucleotides match TRBD2. The CDR3 length is 14 residues. In germline, CDR1 is SGHTA, CDR2 FQGNSA. The trim removed 5 bases at V and 6 bases at J, leaving 6 bases unmatched. Written as DNA, the CDR3 is TGTGCCAGCAGCCCATGGGAGGGCGCCGGGGAGCTGTTTTTT. Its protein product is CASSPWEGAGELFF.

In its sample, this clonotype was seen many times. The rearrangement joins TRBV20-1 to TRBJ1-2, with 9 bases identical to TRBD1. Germline-derived CDR1 and CDR2 are DFQATT and SNEGSKA (reference sequence). The CDR3 contains 17 residues. V was pared by 0 bases and J by 8 bases, with 16 bases of the junction left unmatched. CDR3 loop: CSARDAPKPGQGSGYTF. In nucleotides, the CDR3 is TGCAGTGCTAGAGATGCGCCGAAACCGGGACAGGGAAGCGGCTACACCTTC.

This clonotype was recorded many times. The J gene is TRBJ2-7, the V gene TRBV7-2, with 7 positions matching TRBD2. The CDR3 is made up of 16 amino acids. J was trimmed by 2 bases and V by 2 bases; bases with no gene match: 9. Germline V gene data show CDR1 as SGHTA and CDR2 as FQGNSA. CDR3: CASSLNGIAGPYEQYF. The DNA for the CDR3 is TGTGCCAGCAGCTTAAATGGAATAGCGGGTCCCTACGAGCAGTACTTC.

This clonotype has at least ten counts. J is TRBJ1-1 and V is TRBV15, with D uncertain. CDR1 is LNHNV, CDR2 YYDKDF, per germline (reference sequence). V lost 8 bases, J lost 5 bases, and 18 bases lay in between. This CDR3 is 14 amino acids long. The CDR3 nucleotides read TGTGCCACCTCCCACTCCGGAGGAGAAACTGAAGCTTTCTTT. This translates into CATSHSGGETEAFF.

Many counts were recorded for this clonotype. V and J are TRBV4-1 and TRBJ1-5; D is unresolved. Germline CDR1 reads MGHRA; CDR2 reads YSYEKL. This CDR3 comprises 15 residues. Trimming left V 1 base short and J 1 base short, with 8 bases between. The CDR3 loop is CASSQVRVSNQPQHF. The CDR3 coding sequence is TGCGCCAGCAGCCAAGTAAGGGTGAGCAATCAGCCCCAGCATTTT.

Many counts were recorded for this clonotype. J is TRBJ2-5 and V is TRBV20-1; D not resolved. CDR1 DFQATT and CDR2 SNEGSKA come from the germline V gene (reference sequence). Trimming took 4 bases from V and 3 from J, leaving 12 bases between them. The CDR3 has 13 amino acids. CDR3 sequence: CSAKMAAEETQYF. The CDR3 DNA reads as TGCAGTGCTAAAATGGCTGCCGAAGAGACCCAGTACTTC.

The rearrangement uses TRBV4-1 and TRBJ2-3; 9 positions agree with TRBD2. This CDR3 has 19 residues. The V gene end was trimmed by 8 bases and the J gene end by 0 bases; junction bases not matched to a gene: 18. The V gene's germline CDR1 is MGHRA and CDR2 YSYEKL. The CDR3 reads CASGADGMTSGTSTDTQYF. The CDR3 DNA sequence: TGCGCCAGCGGAGCTGATGGGATGACTAGCGGAACTAGCACAGATACGCAGTATTTT.

This clonotype was seen many times. CDR3 sequence reads: CASSPRPGSEQFF. CDR3 nucleotide sequence: TGTGCCAGCAGCCCCCGCCCGGGGTCTGAGCAGTTCTTC. V usage is TRBV5-6 and J usage is TRBJ2-1, with TRBD2 as a possible D gene (5 bases). The germline gives CDR1 SGHDT, CDR2 YYEEEE. This CDR3 has 13 amino acids. Trimming took off 4 bases at V and 9 bases at J, with 14 bases between the two ends.

The sample holds many counts of this clonotype. The genes are TRBV15 and TRBJ2-2; 9 nucleotides match TRBD1. CDR3 size: 19 residues. Per germline, CDR1 LNHNV and CDR2 YYDKDF (reference sequence). The ends lost 1 base at V and 6 bases at J; junction bases unmatched: 15. The DNA for the CDR3 is TGTGCCACCAGCAGAGCCCAATGGCCGGGACAGGGAATCCCCGGGGAGCTGTTTTTT. It translates to CATSRAQWPGQGIPGELFF.

This clonotype has at least ten counts. J is TRBJ2-1 and V is TRBV29-1, with D maybe TRBD2 (5 bases). The V and J ends lost 5 bases and 8 bases respectively, with 25 bases between them. Germline lookup yields CDR1 SQVTM and CDR2 ANQGSEA. CDR3 length: 16 residues. CDR3 DNA: TGCAGCGTTTTCGGGCGGGTAGTATTCTATCCCCATGAGCAGTTCTTC. This sequence encodes CSVFGRVVFYPHEQFF.

About this clonotype: A clone one base away is much larger, so this may be a read error. The rearrangement joins TRBV29-1 to TRBJ1-2; tentative D call: TRBD1 (6 bases). The germline V gene has CDR1 SQVTM and CDR2 ANQGSEA. The CDR3 is made up of 20 amino acids. The CDR3 protein is CSVESVLIQRPRGASYGCTF. The CDR3, as DNA: TGCAGCGTTGAATCGGTCCTTATTCAGCGACCTCGGGGGGCGAGCTATGGCTGCACCTTC.

This clonotype was picked up one time. A much larger clone lies a single base off, so this may be a read error. V usage is TRBV12-3 or TRBV12-4 and J usage is TRBJ1-1, with D hard to call. CDR3 length: 13 residues. Trimming left V 5 bases short and J 6 bases short, with 13 bases between. CDR3 loop: CASSLPCGSEAFF. CDR3 DNA sequence: TGTGCCAGCAGTCTGCCGTGCGGATCTGAAGCTTTCTTT.

This clonotype was recorded at least ten times. The chain carries TRBV27 and TRBJ1-4, with no clear D. The CDR3 runs to 15 residues. The germline gives CDR1 MNHEY, CDR2 SMNVEV (reference sequence). Between the trimmed V and J ends, which lost 0 bases and 7 bases, there was a span of 12 bases. The CDR3 bases are TGTGCCAGCAGTTTATCCTGGGGAGAGGGTGAAAAACTGTTTTTT. Translating gives CASSLSWGEGEKLFF.

The table lists this clonotype with many counts. V usage is TRBV5-1 and J usage is TRBJ2-3; D may be TRBD1 or TRBD2 (5 bases each). The length of the CDR3 is 16 residues. CDR1 and CDR2 (germline): SGHRS, YFSETQ. The V end lost 0 bases, the J end lost 0 bases, and 11 bases lay between the germline ends. The DNA of the CDR3 is TGCGCCAGCAGCTTGGAGTCCCGGGACAGCACAGATACGCAGTATTTT. Its protein product is CASSLESRDSTDTQYF.

This clonotype was counted many times. The CDR3 reads CASSYRGRTDTQYF. CDR3 in DNA: TGTGCCAGCAGCTACAGGGGGCGCACAGATACGCAGTATTTT. This rearrangement joins TRBV7-3 to TRBJ2-3; 9 bases agree with TRBD1. Germline CDR1 is SGHTA and CDR2 is FQGTGA. The CDR3 spans 14 residues. V lost 4 bases and J lost 1; bases outside the gene matches: 0.

The sample holds many counts of this clonotype. The chain combines TRBV16 with TRBJ2-1; D remains ambiguous. Trimming removed 4 bases at V and 1 base at J, with 8 bases between. Germline CDR1 KGHSY, CDR2 FQNENV. This CDR3 is built from 14 residues. This CDR3 is CASSRSYSYNEQFF. The CDR3 DNA is TGTGCCAGCAGCCGGAGTTATTCCTACAATGAGCAGTTCTTC.

This clonotype was recorded at least ten times. This chain uses TRBV9 with TRBJ1-3, with D hard to call. CDR3 size: 17 residues. Germline V gene lookup returns CDR1 SGDLS and CDR2 YYNGEE. The V end was cut by 2 bases, the J end by 0 bases, with 15 bases between. For the CDR3, the DNA is TGTGCCAGCAGCGTCGCCTCGGGATTTAGCTCTGGAAACACCATATATTTT. Amino acids: CASSVASGFSSGNTIYF.

There are many counts of this clonotype. The chain couples TRBV24-1 to TRBJ2-2, with 8 bases aligning to TRBD1. The CDR3 consists of 13 residues. Germline CDR1 is KGHDR and CDR2 is SFDVKD. V shed 7 bases and J 4 bases; nucleotides not matched to a gene: 1. The CDR3 protein is CATRTGATGELFF. Written as DNA, the CDR3 is TGTGCCACCAGGACAGGGGCCACCGGGGAGCTGTTTTTT.

Turning to this clonotype: A much larger clonotype is one base distant, so this may be a read error. The chain employs TRBV4-1 and TRBJ2-4; D remains unclear. The length of the CDR3 is 14 residues. Germline CDR1 MGHRA, CDR2 YSYEKL. V was pared by 3 bases and J by 2 bases, with 8 bases between. The CDR3 spells CASSQWETKNIQYF. The CDR3 DNA follows: TGCGCCAGCAGCCAGTGGGAAACCAAAAACATTCAGTACTTC.